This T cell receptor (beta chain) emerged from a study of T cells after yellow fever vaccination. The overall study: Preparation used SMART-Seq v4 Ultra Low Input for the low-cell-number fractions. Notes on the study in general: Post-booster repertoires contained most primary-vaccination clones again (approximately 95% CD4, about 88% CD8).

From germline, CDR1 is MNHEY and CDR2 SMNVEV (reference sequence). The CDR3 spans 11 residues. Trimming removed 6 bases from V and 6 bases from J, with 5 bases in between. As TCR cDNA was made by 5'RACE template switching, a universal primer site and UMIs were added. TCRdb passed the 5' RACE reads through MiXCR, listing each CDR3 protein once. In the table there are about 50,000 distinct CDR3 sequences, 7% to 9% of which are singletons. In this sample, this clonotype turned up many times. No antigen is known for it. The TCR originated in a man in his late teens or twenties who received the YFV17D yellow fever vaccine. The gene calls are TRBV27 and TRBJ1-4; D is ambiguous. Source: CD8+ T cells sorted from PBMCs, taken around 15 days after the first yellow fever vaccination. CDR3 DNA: TGTGCCAGCAGGACACATGAAAAACTGTTTTTT. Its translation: CASRTHEKLFF.